These 30 T cell receptor beta chains originate from one sample sequenced in a study of B cell selection in AIRE deficiency (dated by TCRdb to between 2017 and 2020). The library was generated by the immunoSEQ multiplex PCR assay. TCRdb took this table from immuneACCESS and kept in-frame rearrangements with V and J called. Such tables lack part of the clones; where checked against another copy, unresolved V genes explain under half of the gap, and the rest is unexplained. The sample profile shows some 1,500 clones; around 80% of them were found once. The ten biggest clones cover about 1.8% of the sample. Regulatory T cells were sorted as cells that were CD4+CD25hiCD127low/negative. The material sequenced was CD4+CD25+ Tregs sorted from PBMCs. Receptor source: a human donor in good health.

V and J are TRBV19 and TRBJ1-5; 7 bases line up with TRBD1. The CDR3 length is 15 residues. The junction had 11 bases not matched to a gene; V was cut back by 7 bases and J by 5 bases. Germline assignment: CDR1 LNHDA and CDR2 SQIVND (reference sequence). The chain's CDR3 is CASTKYRGAYQPQHF. The CDR3 DNA is TGTGCCAGTACCAAATACAGGGGAGCATATCAGCCCCAGCATTTT.

The rearrangement uses TRBV28 and TRBJ1-4; TRBD1 is a possible D gene (5 bases). The V end was cut by 6 bases, the J end by 5 bases, with 16 bases between. Germline CDR1 is MDHEN and CDR2 is SYDVKM. This CDR3 comprises 15 residues. The CDR3, as DNA: TGTGCCAGCAGGGGTACAGGAGCCTACAATGAAAAACTGTTTTTT. Amino acids: CASRGTGAYNEKLFF. Variable domain in full (rest from reference TRBV28 and TRBJ1-4): DVKVTQSSRYLVKRTGEKVFLECVQDMDHENMFWYRQDPGLGLRLIYFSYDVKMKEKGDIPEGYSVSREKKERFSLILESASTNQTSMYLCASRGTGAYNEKLFFGSGTQLSVL.

CDR3 DNA: TGTGCCAGCACCGGCAGCCAAGCTTTCTTT. It codes for CASTGSQAFF. This rearrangement joins TRBV28 to TRBJ1-1; D not resolved. The V gene's germline CDR1 is MDHEN and CDR2 SYDVKM. This CDR3 spans 10 amino acids. V lost 7 bases and J lost 9, with 9 bases in between.

This rearrangement joins TRBV6-6 to TRBJ1-5, with a weak D call TRBD1 (5 bases). From germline, CDR1 is MNHNY and CDR2 SVGAGI (reference sequence). Trimming removed 2 bases from V and 0 bases from J, with 8 bases in between. The CDR3 consists of 15 residues. The CDR3 here is CASSYTGISNQPQHF. The DNA of the CDR3 is TGTGCCAGCAGTTACACAGGAATTAGCAATCAGCCCCAGCATTTT.

V is TRBV5-1 and J is TRBJ2-1, with D maybe TRBD2 (6 bases). The CDR3 runs to 14 residues. CDR1 SGHRS and CDR2 YFSETQ come from the germline V gene. V lost 3 bases and J lost 7, with 14 bases in between. The DNA for the CDR3 is TGCGCCAGCAGCTGGGGAGGAGGGAAGAATGAGCAGTTCTTC. This translates into CASSWGGGKNEQFF.

The table lists this clone with a few counts. V usage is TRBV27 and J usage is TRBJ1-5, with D uncertain. Germline lookup yields CDR1 MNHEY and CDR2 SMNVEV (reference sequence). Trimming took 2 bases from V and 7 from J, leaving 9 bases between them. The CDR3 is 13 residues long. The CDR3 loop is CASSLRWWQPQHF. Here the CDR3 DNA reads TGTGCCAGCAGTTTAAGGTGGTGGCAGCCCCAGCATTTT.

CDR3: CASSPARGYEQYF. CDR3 DNA sequence: TGTGCCAGCTCACCGGCACGGGGCTACGAGCAGTACTTC. This chain links TRBV18 with TRBJ2-7, with D possibly TRBD2 on 5 matching bases. The CDR3 is made up of 13 amino acids. Germline CDR1 and CDR2: KGHSH and LQKENI. The germline V and J ends were trimmed by 3 bases and 3 bases, with 9 bases remaining between them.

This clone was observed once. The chain has TRBV20-1 and TRBJ1-1; unclear D gene. Germline values: CDR1 DFQATT, CDR2 SNEGSKA (reference sequence). The CDR3 is 11 residues long. Trimming removed 7 bases at V and 1 base at J, with 7 bases between. CDR3: CSVEKNTEAFF. CDR3 bases: TGCAGTGTAGAGAAGAACACTGAAGCTTTCTTT.

The chain couples TRBV7-2 to TRBJ2-5, with 13 positions matching TRBD2. Germline loops: CDR1 SGHTA, CDR2 FQGNSA. The V gene end was trimmed by 5 bases and the J gene end by 4 bases; junction bases not matched to a gene: 4. The CDR3 has 15 residues. CDR3 bases: TGTGCCAGCAGCCGCACTAGCGGGAGGGGAGAGACCCAGTACTTC. This codes for CASSRTSGRGETQYF.

This sequence joins TRBV5-1 and TRBJ2-1, with D perhaps matching TRBD2 (5 bases). Germline CDR1 SGHRS, CDR2 YFSETQ. V lost 0 bases, J lost 6 bases, and 13 bases lay in between. CDR3 length equals 15 residues. The CDR3 sequence: CASSLVGLARNEQFF. The CDR3, as DNA: TGCGCCAGCAGCTTGGTTGGGCTAGCCCGCAATGAGCAGTTCTTC.

There are a few counts of this clone. The V call is TRBV2, the J call TRBJ1-2; 7 nucleotides match TRBD1. There are 13 residues in the CDR3. CDR1 is SNHLY and CDR2 is FYNNEI in the germline V gene. After removal of 5 bases from V and 2 bases from J, the junction contained 2 bases not matched to a gene. Here the CDR3 DNA reads TGTGCCAGCAGTCCGACAGGGAACTATGGCTACACCTTC. Amino acid sequence: CASSPTGNYGYTF.

This chain connects TRBV7-2 to TRBJ1-2; D uncertain. The germline gives CDR1 SGHTA, CDR2 FQGNSA. The CDR3 is 14 amino acids. Trimming took off 4 bases at V and 2 bases at J, with 11 bases between the two ends. CDR3 DNA: TGTGCCAGCAGCTCGCGACCGATCAACTATGGCTACACCTTC. This gives the protein CASSSRPINYGYTF.

Only a few counts were recorded for this clone. The V and J genes are TRBV5-1 and TRBJ2-7, with TRBD2 identical over 9 bases. The junction had 7 bases not matched to a gene; V was cut back by 4 bases and J by 2 bases. The germline CDR1 and CDR2 sequences are SGHRS and YFSETQ. This CDR3 has 15 residues. CDR3 in amino acids: CASSPWLAGPYEQYF. The CDR3 DNA follows: TGCGCCAGCAGCCCTTGGCTAGCGGGACCCTACGAGCAGTACTTC.

The gene calls are TRBV9 and TRBJ2-3, with D unresolved. The V gene's germline CDR1 is SGDLS and CDR2 YYNGEE. The CDR3 extends over 14 amino acids. V was shortened by 3 bases and J by 2 bases, with 10 bases between the two germline ends. CDR3 in DNA: TGTGCCAGCAGCGCGCGCATTTCCACAGATACGCAGTATTTT. This gives the protein CASSARISTDTQYF.

The chain has TRBV7-8 and TRBJ1-1, with TRBD1 as a possible D gene (5 bases). Germline loops: CDR1 SGHVS, CDR2 FQNEAQ. The V gene lost 1 base and the J gene lost 0 bases, with 12 bases spanning the gap. CDR3 length equals 16 residues. CDR3 sequence reads: CASSLGFRALNTEAFF. Here the CDR3 DNA reads TGTGCCAGCAGCTTAGGGTTCAGGGCATTGAACACTGAAGCTTTCTTT.

This clone was seen only a few times. The V gene is TRBV29-1, the J gene TRBJ2-1; 9 bases are shared with TRBD1. The CDR3 is 15 residues long. V shed 3 bases, J shed 10 bases, and the junction held 13 bases outside the gene matches. Germline CDR1 SQVTM, CDR2 ANQGSEA. The CDR3 nucleotides are TGCAGCGTTGAGTCTGGGACAGGGTCTTTACGGGAGCAGTTCTTC. Encoded protein: CSVESGTGSLREQFF.

The sample holds one count of this clone. The V gene is TRBV10-3, the J gene TRBJ1-2, with D unresolved. Trimming took off 3 bases at V and 0 bases at J, with 5 bases between the two ends. From germline, CDR1 is ENHRY and CDR2 SYGVKD. The CDR3 contains 13 residues. The CDR3 sequence is CAISDKTNYGYTF. CDR3 in DNA: TGTGCCATCAGTGACAAAACTAACTATGGCTACACCTTC.

The chain employs TRBV7-9 and TRBJ2-7; no reliable D call. The CDR3 has 16 residues. V dropped 5 bases and J dropped 1 base, with 18 bases sitting between them. Germline V gene sequence: CDR1 SEHNR, CDR2 FQNEAQ (reference sequence). The CDR3 DNA is TGTGCCAGCAGCGTACCTAGGGCGGCGAAATCCTACGAGCAGTACTTC. As protein: CASSVPRAAKSYEQYF.

DNA for the CDR3: TGTGCCAGCAGCTTGGCGGGACAGGGGTCCTACAATGAGCAGTTCTTC. It codes for CASSLAGQGSYNEQFF. The chain combines TRBV5-5 with TRBJ2-1; 10 positions agree with TRBD1. With 0 bases clipped from V and 1 base from J, the junction kept 1 base outside the gene matches. Germline CDR1 is SGHKS and CDR2 is YYEKEE (reference sequence). The CDR3 length is 16 residues.

The CDR3 loop reads CASSFQGPSTQNYGYTF. In DNA, the CDR3 is TGTGCCAGCAGTTTCCAAGGCCCCAGTACTCAAAACTATGGCTACACCTTC. The V and J genes are TRBV27 and TRBJ1-2; no clear D. V was shortened by 3 bases and J by 2 bases, with 19 bases between the two germline ends. Germline-derived CDR1 and CDR2 are MNHEY and SMNVEV (reference sequence). This CDR3 region has 17 residues.

The chain is built from TRBV2 and TRBJ2-7; 9 nucleotides agree with TRBD1. This CDR3 is built from 16 residues. Germline V gene sequence: CDR1 SNHLY, CDR2 FYNNEI. Germline trimming cut 5 bases from V and 4 bases from J; bases unmatched to any gene: 12. The CDR3 is CASSWDRAIRPYEQYF. Here the CDR3 DNA reads TGTGCCAGCAGTTGGGACAGGGCAATTCGGCCTTACGAGCAGTACTTC.

On this clone: At one boundary the junction diverges from the germline segment, which might be a read error. The rearrangement joins TRBV2 to TRBJ2-2; D may be TRBD2 (5 bases). The CDR3 is made up of 15 amino acids. Per germline, CDR1 SNHLY and CDR2 FYNNEI. The CDR3 spells CASRELGSRGGELFF. The CDR3 coding sequence is TGTGCCAGCCGTGAATTGGGATCCCGGGGCGGGGAGCTGTTTTTT.

CDR3 coding DNA: TGTGCCAGCAGTGACTCGAAGCGCTCTGGGGCCAACGTCCTGACTTTC. This sequence encodes CASSDSKRSGANVLTF. This chain uses TRBV6-4 with TRBJ2-6; D ambiguous. The CDR3 has 16 amino acids. CDR1 and CDR2 (germline): MRHNA, SNTAGT. Trimming stripped 0 bases from V and 0 bases from J, with 6 bases between.

CDR3 nucleotides: TGTGCCAGCAGCACCCGGACAGGGAAAGGGACCCAGTACTTC. Protein: CASSTRTGKGTQYF. The rearrangement joins TRBV7-8 to TRBJ2-5, with 8 bases fitting TRBD1. In germline, CDR1 is SGHVS, CDR2 FQNEAQ. The CDR3 is 14 residues long. V dropped 5 bases and J dropped 7; count of bases not matched to a gene: 9.

V and J are TRBV28 and TRBJ2-7; tentatively, D is TRBD1 or TRBD2 (5 bases each). CDR1 and CDR2 (germline): MDHEN, SYDVKM. V lost 6 bases to trimming and J lost 2 bases, with 14 bases between them. This CDR3 is 14 amino acids long. The CDR3 sequence: CASRTRDGTYEQYF. CDR3 bases: TGTGCCAGCAGGACCAGGGACGGAACCTACGAGCAGTACTTC.

V is TRBV7-2 and J is TRBJ2-7, with TRBD1 matching 10 bases. Germline V gene data show CDR1 as SGHTA and CDR2 as FQGNSA. The V and J ends lost 4 bases and 5 bases, in that order; junction bases with no gene match: 8. The CDR3 has 15 amino acids. In nucleotides, the CDR3 is TGTGCCAGCAGCTCATCCGGGACAGGGGTCCACGAGCAGTACTTC. It yields the protein CASSSSGTGVHEQYF. The full variable domain, rest sourced from reference TRBV7-2 and TRBJ2-7, is GAGVSQSPSNKVTEKGKDVELRCDPISGHTALYWYRQSLGQGLEFLIYFQGNSAPDKSGLPSDRFSAERTGGSVSTLTIQRTQQEDSAVYLCASSSSGTGVHEQYFGPGTRLTVT.

The V call is TRBV2, the J call TRBJ2-1; D gene uncertain. This CDR3 region has 15 residues. Germline V gene sequence: CDR1 SNHLY, CDR2 FYNNEI. V was shortened by 7 bases and J by 0 bases, with 13 bases between the two germline ends. In DNA, the CDR3 is TGTGCCAGCAAAGGTCTCAAGAGCTCCTACAATGAGCAGTTCTTC. Encoded protein: CASKGLKSSYNEQFF.

The chain employs TRBV9 and TRBJ2-1; unclear D gene. The CDR3 contains 13 residues. The V end was cut by 0 bases, the J end by 9 bases, with 10 bases between. Germline CDR1 SGDLS, CDR2 YYNGEE. The CDR3 bases are TGTGCCAGCAGCGTAGATGGTTTAACTGAGCAGTTCTTC. The encoded protein is CASSVDGLTEQFF. The full variable domain, completed using reference TRBV9 and TRBJ2-1, is DSGVTQTPKHLITATGQRVTLRCSPRSGDLSVYWYQQSLDQGLQFLIQYYNGEERAKGNILERFSAQQFPDLHSELNLSSLELGDSALYFCASSVDGLTEQFFGPGTRLTVL.

This clone was observed a handful of times. This chain links TRBV18 with TRBJ1-1; a possible D gene is TRBD1 (6 bases). The V and J ends lost 2 bases and 5 bases respectively, with 15 bases between them. Germline V gives CDR1 KGHSH, CDR2 LQKENI. The CDR3 loop spans 15 amino acids. Here the CDR3 DNA reads TGTGCCAGCTCACCAGTGGAGGGGGTGTTGACTGAAGCTTTCTTT. This codes for CASSPVEGVLTEAFF.

Only one count was recorded for this clone. The V gene is TRBV9, the J gene TRBJ1-1; D is uncertain. CDR1 is SGDLS, CDR2 YYNGEE, per germline. The ends were cut back, 0 bases at V and 4 bases at J, with 10 bases in the middle. The CDR3 is made up of 14 amino acids. Here the CDR3 reads CASSVGGLGTEAFF. The CDR3 coding sequence is TGTGCCAGCAGCGTAGGAGGGCTAGGCACTGAAGCTTTCTTT.